Shown below are 27 T cell receptor beta chains from a single sample sequenced in a study of STAT3 mutations in large granular lymphocyte leukemia. Study-wide points: Every T-cell large granular lymphocyte leukemia patient had at least one immunodominant TCR beta clonotype.

No antigen has been identified for these receptors. Measured with immunoSEQ multiplex PCR; TCRdb has only the in-frame clones, and not every one. The repertoire table contains under 2,500 clones. The sequencing input was PBMCs. These receptors were collected from a human donor with T large granular lymphocyte leukemia. The donor label of this sample is uncertain. Some clones in this sample may be carry-over from other donors' samples.

Worth noting for this clone: The CDR3 carries no conserved terminal phenylalanine or tryptophan, so it likely arises from a read error. The limits of the CDR3 on the DNA are not certain, so only TCRdb's listed CDR3 is given. The V gene is TRBV2, the J gene TRBJ2-3; TRBD2 is taken as the D call from the table, unchecked against the DNA. The CDR3 is 11 residues long, ends included. Germline-derived CDR1 and CDR2 are SNHLY and FYNNEI. The CDR3 sequence is CASSGSGGTDT.

For this clone: This is likely a read error, given that the CDR3 carries no conserved phenylalanine or tryptophan at its end. The DNA is omitted, as the CDR3 cannot be located on it reliably, and the CDR3 follows TCRdb's listing. The rearrangement links TRBV4-2 to TRBJ2-3; the table's D call of TRBD2 was not tested on the DNA. The CDR3 is 10 residues long, ends included. In germline, CDR1 is LGHNA, CDR2 YNFKEQ. CDR3 region: CASSQRKADT.

Comments on this clone: It is likely a read error, because the conserved phenylalanine at the end of the CDR3 is missing. No DNA is shown, since the ends of the CDR3 on it are uncertain; the CDR3 is the one TCRdb lists. This chain links TRBV29-1 with TRBJ2-1; whether TRBD1, the table's D call, matches the DNA was not checked. Germline assignment: CDR1 SQVTM and CDR2 ANQGSEA. The CDR3 is 11 amino acids long, termini counted. The CDR3 spells CSVETEASYNE.

Worth noting for this clone: Here the CDR3 omits its conserved ending phenylalanine or tryptophan, so a read error is the likely source. It is unclear where the CDR3 begins or ends on the DNA, so no DNA is shown, and the CDR3 is as TCRdb lists it. V gene TRBV5-1 combines with J gene TRBJ1-2; the D call TRBD1 from the table was never checked on the DNA. Germline assignment: CDR1 SGHRS and CDR2 YFSETQ. 10 amino acids form the CDR3, both terminal residues included. CDR3: CASSLVFGDG.

As for this clone: Since the CDR3 does not end with the conserved phenylalanine or tryptophan, this likely comes from a read error. The DNA is omitted, as the CDR3 cannot be located on it reliably, and the CDR3 follows TCRdb's listing. The rearrangement joins TRBV7-7 to TRBJ2-3; the table's D call, TRBD1, was not checked against the DNA. The CDR3 spans 11 amino acids, including both terminal residues. The germline gives CDR1 SSHAT, CDR2 FNYEAQ (reference sequence). The CDR3 loop is CASSPGVGLDT.

As for this clone: In this CDR3 the conserved last residue, phenylalanine or tryptophan, is missing, so a read error is likely. No DNA is shown, since the ends of the CDR3 on it are uncertain; the CDR3 is the one TCRdb lists. CDR3 sequence reads: CASGRSGTE. This rearrangement joins TRBV7-9 to TRBJ1-1; the table's D call TRBD1 went unverified against the DNA. The germline CDR1 and CDR2 sequences are SEHNR and FQNEAQ (reference sequence). Counting both end residues, the CDR3 totals 9 amino acids.

Points on this clone: No conserved phenylalanine or tryptophan ends this CDR3, so it is likely a read error. It is unclear where the CDR3 begins or ends on the DNA, so no DNA is shown, and the CDR3 is as TCRdb lists it. This CDR3 is CASSGGWGFSE. V and J are TRBV5-1 and TRBJ2-1; the table's D call, TRBD1, was not checked against the DNA. Germline V gives CDR1 SGHRS, CDR2 YFSETQ. The CDR3 region is 11 residues in length, termini included.

On this clone: The CDR3 carries no conserved terminal phenylalanine or tryptophan, so it likely arises from a read error. No DNA is shown, since the ends of the CDR3 on it are uncertain; the CDR3 is the one TCRdb lists. V is TRBV19 and J is TRBJ2-1; the D call of TRBD1 is as the table states it, not checked on the DNA. Germline CDR1 is LNHDA and CDR2 is SQIVND (reference sequence). The CDR3 sequence runs 11 residues, both termini included. CDR3 loop: CASSIGSIYNE.

Regarding this clone: It is likely a read error, because the conserved phenylalanine at the end of the CDR3 is missing. The limits of the CDR3 on the DNA are not certain, so only TCRdb's listed CDR3 is given. V is TRBV19 and J is TRBJ2-7; TRBD1 reflects the table's D call only, with no check against the DNA. The CDR3 is made up of 11 amino acids, end residues included. The germline V gene has CDR1 LNHDA and CDR2 SQIVND (reference sequence). The CDR3 loop is CASSALDRNYE.

With regard to this clone: This CDR3 fails to terminate in the conserved phenylalanine or tryptophan, so it likely reflects a read error. The limits of the CDR3 on the DNA are not certain, so only TCRdb's listed CDR3 is given. The chain recombines TRBV7-2 with TRBJ1-1; the table assigns TRBD1, which was not confirmed against the DNA. CDR1 and CDR2 from the germline V gene are SGHTA and FQGNSA. The CDR3 has 12 amino acids, counting both end residues. CDR3 amino acids: CASRGGTELNTE.

Note on this clone: A read error is likely, as this CDR3 ends without the conserved phenylalanine or tryptophan. The DNA is omitted, as the CDR3 cannot be located on it reliably, and the CDR3 follows TCRdb's listing. This chain joins TRBV20-1 and TRBJ2-5; TRBD1, the table's D call, was not compared with the DNA. Germline V gene lookup returns CDR1 DFQATT and CDR2 SNEGSKA (reference sequence). The CDR3 is 11 amino acids long, termini counted. Here the CDR3 reads CSANKLVTQET.

On this clone itself: Because the CDR3 is missing its conserved closing phenylalanine or tryptophan, this is likely a read error. The DNA is left out, because the CDR3 cannot be placed on it with certainty; the CDR3 is given as TCRdb lists it. The chain links TRBV19 to TRBJ2-2; TRBD1 is the table's D call, not checked against the DNA. Germline V CDR1 and CDR2: LNHDA, SQIVND (reference sequence). The CDR3 sequence runs 13 residues, both termini included. The CDR3 spells CASSTWRDPNTGE.

Remarks on this clone: Here the CDR3 omits its conserved ending phenylalanine or tryptophan, so a read error is the likely source. No DNA is shown, since the ends of the CDR3 on it are uncertain; the CDR3 is the one TCRdb lists. The chain is built from TRBV30 and TRBJ2-5; the table's D call, TRBD1, has no DNA check behind it. The CDR3 spans 10 amino acids, including both terminal residues. Germline V gene lookup returns CDR1 GTSNPN and CDR2 SVGIG (reference sequence). CDR3: CAWSKGYQET.

For this clone: The CDR3 does not close with the conserved phenylalanine or tryptophan, likely indicating a read error. No DNA is shown, since the ends of the CDR3 on it are uncertain; the CDR3 is the one TCRdb lists. This rearrangement joins TRBV2 to TRBJ2-1; the DNA was not compared with TRBD2, the D call given in the table. The CDR3 length is 14 residues, termini included. Germline CDR1 and CDR2: SNHLY and FYNNEI. CDR3 sequence reads: CASRPGLAGQSYNE.

About this clone itself: Here the CDR3 omits its conserved ending phenylalanine or tryptophan, so a read error is the likely source. It is unclear where the CDR3 begins or ends on the DNA, so no DNA is shown, and the CDR3 is as TCRdb lists it. The chain joins TRBV7-2 to TRBJ2-5; whether TRBD2, the table's D call, matches the DNA was not checked. Germline assignment: CDR1 SGHTA and CDR2 FQGNSA. Termini included, the CDR3 measures 11 amino acids. The CDR3 is CASRVSGAQET.

In regard to this clone: The CDR3 end shows no conserved phenylalanine or tryptophan, and so a read error is likely. Because the CDR3's place on the DNA is in doubt, the DNA is left out and the CDR3 is given as listed by TCRdb. The chain joins TRBV5-6 to TRBJ2-7; the table gives TRBD1 as D, unverified against the DNA. A total of 10 residues make up the CDR3, ends included. The germline gives CDR1 SGHDT, CDR2 YYEEEE. CDR3 residues: CASSKLDTYE.

Concerning this clone itself: The CDR3 end shows no conserved phenylalanine or tryptophan, and so a read error is likely. It is unclear where the CDR3 begins or ends on the DNA, so no DNA is shown, and the CDR3 is as TCRdb lists it. The J gene is TRBJ1-6, the V gene TRBV30; the DNA was not compared with TRBD1, the D call given in the table. Germline V gene lookup returns CDR1 GTSNPN and CDR2 SVGIG (reference sequence). The CDR3 adds up to 10 amino acids, both ends counted. CDR3 region: CAWSVGQNSP.

As to this clone: No conserved phenylalanine or tryptophan ends this CDR3, so it is likely a read error. No DNA is shown, since the ends of the CDR3 on it are uncertain; the CDR3 is the one TCRdb lists. The V call is TRBV14, the J call TRBJ1-2. The CDR3 sequence runs 12 residues, both termini included. Looked up from germline, CDR1 is SGHDN and CDR2 is FVKESK. The chain's CDR3 is CASSQWGGRNYG.

This clone is identified as medium-sized from frequency. This CDR3 is missing its conserved last phenylalanine or tryptophan, likely due to a read error. The DNA is omitted, as the CDR3 cannot be located on it reliably, and the CDR3 follows TCRdb's listing. This chain links TRBV14 with TRBJ1-2; the table names TRBD1, a call not compared with the DNA. The CDR3 has 11 residues if both end residues are counted. Germline CDR1 reads SGHDN; CDR2 reads FVKESK. CDR3 residues: CASSRAQGGYG.

To note about this clone: The CDR3 ends on some other residue instead of the conserved phenylalanine or tryptophan, so this is likely a read error. The DNA is left out, because the CDR3 cannot be placed on it with certainty; the CDR3 is given as TCRdb lists it. The V call is TRBV19, the J call TRBJ2-6; the table names TRBD2, a call not compared with the DNA. Germline lookup yields CDR1 LNHDA and CDR2 SQIVND (reference sequence). The CDR3 has 16 amino acids, counting both end residues. Here the CDR3 reads CASSIGWRGPRSGANV.

About this clone: The conserved final phenylalanine or tryptophan is absent from the CDR3, which likely points to a read error. It is unclear where the CDR3 begins or ends on the DNA, so no DNA is shown, and the CDR3 is as TCRdb lists it. V and J are TRBV5-6 and TRBJ2-1; no DNA check was done on the table's D call, TRBD1. The CDR3 region is 12 residues in length, termini included. In germline, CDR1 is SGHDT, CDR2 YYEEEE. CDR3 region: CASSIGHLGGNE.

On this clone itself: Likely a read error: the CDR3 ends without its conserved phenylalanine or tryptophan. Because the CDR3's place on the DNA is in doubt, the DNA is left out and the CDR3 is given as listed by TCRdb. The chain is built from TRBV7-9 and TRBJ2-3; TRBD1, the table's D call, was not compared with the DNA. Germline loops: CDR1 SEHNR, CDR2 FQNEAQ (reference sequence). The CDR3 contains 11 residues when both ends are counted. The CDR3: CASSLKDNTDT.

Concerning this clone itself: Here the CDR3 omits its conserved ending phenylalanine or tryptophan, so a read error is the likely source. The DNA is omitted, as the CDR3 cannot be located on it reliably, and the CDR3 follows TCRdb's listing. The rearrangement joins TRBV30 to TRBJ1-5; TRBD1 is the table's D call and was not checked against the DNA. 10 amino acids form the CDR3, both terminal residues included. Germline CDR1 GTSNPN, CDR2 SVGIG (reference sequence). CDR3 residues: CAWTLDSNQP.

Regarding this clone: The CDR3 does not end in the conserved phenylalanine or tryptophan, so this is likely a read error. No DNA is shown, since the ends of the CDR3 on it are uncertain; the CDR3 is the one TCRdb lists. The gene calls are TRBV20-1 and TRBJ1-5; the DNA was not used to check the table's D call, TRBD1. The CDR3 has 9 amino acids, counting both end residues. Per germline, CDR1 DFQATT and CDR2 SNEGSKA (reference sequence). CDR3 amino acids: CSAGDKNQP.

Turning to this clone: The CDR3 ends on some other residue instead of the conserved phenylalanine or tryptophan, so this is likely a read error. The DNA is left out, because the CDR3 cannot be placed on it with certainty; the CDR3 is given as TCRdb lists it. The chain links TRBV5-1 to TRBJ1-1; TRBD1, the D gene given by the table, was not confirmed from the DNA. The CDR3 has 11 residues if both end residues are counted. Per the germline V gene, CDR1 is SGHRS and CDR2 is YFSETQ. CDR3 sequence reads: CASSLAQANTE.

Notes on this clone: Given the absence of the conserved phenylalanine or tryptophan at the CDR3 end, a read error is likely. The DNA is omitted, as the CDR3 cannot be located on it reliably, and the CDR3 follows TCRdb's listing. V and J are TRBV7-9 and TRBJ1-1. Germline V gene sequence: CDR1 SEHNR, CDR2 FQNEAQ (reference sequence). The CDR3 adds up to 10 amino acids, both ends counted. This chain's CDR3 is CASTHSLRGE.

Regarding this clone: Here the CDR3 omits its conserved ending phenylalanine or tryptophan, so a read error is the likely source. The DNA is omitted, as the CDR3 cannot be located on it reliably, and the CDR3 follows TCRdb's listing. The chain combines TRBV19 with TRBJ1-1; TRBD1 is taken as the D call from the table, unchecked against the DNA. Germline loops: CDR1 LNHDA, CDR2 SQIVND (reference sequence). The CDR3 extends over 10 residues, inclusive of both ends. The CDR3 loop is CASSDRGNTE.